Each of the 24 T cell receptor beta chains below was sequenced from the same sample in a study of blood T cell repertoires in COVID-19. Clones were read by immunoSEQ multiplex PCR, and TCRdb kept only the in-frame ones, dropping some. This sample carries 160,000 or so clones, around 84% of them seen once, and the ten largest clones take roughly 18%. Material: peripheral blood. The origin of the receptors is a woman older than 75 with acute or convalescent COVID-19.

The chain is built from TRBV28 and TRBJ2-5, with D tentatively TRBD2 (7 bases). The CDR3 totals 14 residues. Germline loops: CDR1 MDHEN, CDR2 SYDVKM. The V gene lost 6 bases and the J gene lost 5 bases, with 16 bases spanning the gap. The CDR3 loop is CASRFSGGRETQYF. The CDR3, as DNA: TGTGCCAGCAGATTTTCGGGGGGCCGGGAGACCCAGTACTTC.

This sequence joins TRBV4-2 and TRBJ1-3; D not certain. The CDR3 loop spans 17 amino acids. V gave up 0 bases and J gave up 0 bases, with 12 bases separating them. The V gene's germline CDR1 is LGHNA and CDR2 YNFKEQ. CDR3 sequence: CASSQDPVGSSGNTIYF. As DNA, the CDR3 is TGTGCCAGCAGCCAAGATCCCGTGGGGAGCTCTGGAAACACCATATATTTT.

The rearrangement links TRBV6-2 or TRBV6-3 to TRBJ1-5, with D possibly TRBD1 on 5 matching bases. V lost 4 bases to trimming and J lost 4 bases, with 11 bases between them. Germline CDR1 and CDR2: MNHEY and SVGEGT. The CDR3 sequence is 14 residues long. The CDR3 DNA reads as TGTGCCAGCAGTTGGGGCGGGATAAATCAGCCCCAGCATTTT. Translating gives CASSWGGINQPQHF.

The gene calls are TRBV6-4 and TRBJ1-6, with D maybe TRBD1 (6 bases). Trimming took off 4 bases at V and 7 bases at J, with 14 bases between the two ends. CDR1 is MRHNA, CDR2 SNTAGT, per germline. This CDR3 has 15 amino acids. The CDR3 region is CASSAYTGYNSPLHF. The CDR3 DNA reads TGTGCCAGCAGTGCCTACACAGGGTACAATTCACCCCTCCACTTT.

The table lists this clone with a count of one. The chain carries TRBV5-1 and TRBJ1-2; D uncertain. This CDR3 has 16 amino acids. V lost 3 bases and J 3 bases, leaving 18 bases between the germline ends. Germline-derived CDR1 and CDR2 are SGHRS and YFSETQ. CDR3 nucleotide sequence: TGCGCCAGCAGCTACGGGTCCGGGGAAAGTTACTATGGCTACACCTTC. This encodes CASSYGSGESYYGYTF. Complete variable domain (other parts from reference TRBV5-1 and TRBJ1-2): KAGVTQTPRYLIKTRGQQVTLSCSPISGHRSVSWYQQTPGQGLQFLFEYFSETQRNKGNFPGRFSGRQFSNSRSEMNVSTLELGDSALYLCASSYGSGESYYGYTFGSGTRLTVV.

J is TRBJ2-3 and V is TRBV10-3; 7 nucleotides agree with TRBD2. Germline assignment: CDR1 ENHRY and CDR2 SYGVKD. V was clipped by 11 bases and J by 0 bases; unmatched bases: 8. The CDR3 covers 14 residues. CDR3 in amino acids: CALRGDPSTDTQYF. For the CDR3, the DNA is TGTGCCCTCCGGGGGGACCCCAGCACAGATACGCAGTATTTT.

To note about this clone: The junction shows a germline mismatch at one end, possibly a read error. The V gene is TRBV28, the J gene TRBJ1-1, with TRBD1 matching 7 bases. The germline V gene encodes CDR1 MDHEN and CDR2 SYDVKM. The CDR3 has 14 amino acids. CDR3 in DNA: TGTGCCAGCAGTACCGGGACAGTGAACCCTGAAGCTTTCTTT. It codes for CASSTGTVNPEAFF.

The chain uses TRBV7-2 and TRBJ2-3, with TRBD2 matching 9 bases. The germline CDR1 and CDR2 sequences are SGHTA and FQGNSA. Trimming at V came to 3 bases and at J to 4 bases, leaving 5 bases not matched to a gene. The CDR3 length is 15 residues. The CDR3: CASSFSGGWSDTQYF. The CDR3 nucleotides are TGTGCCAGCAGCTTCAGCGGGGGGTGGTCAGATACGCAGTATTTT. The whole variable domain, remainder taken from reference TRBV7-2 and TRBJ2-3, is GAGVSQSPSNKVTEKGKDVELRCDPISGHTALYWYRQSLGQGLEFLIYFQGNSAPDKSGLPSDRFSAERTGGSVSTLTIQRTQQEDSAVYLCASSFSGGWSDTQYFGPGTRLTVL.

The chain carries TRBV7-9 and TRBJ2-5; D is undetermined. V was trimmed by 0 bases and J by 5 bases, leaving 7 bases between them. Germline V gene data show CDR1 as SEHNR and CDR2 as FQNEAQ (reference sequence). The CDR3 runs 13 residues. CDR3 amino acids: CASSLAGPETQYF. The CDR3 DNA reads as TGTGCCAGCAGCTTAGCGGGCCCCGAGACCCAGTACTTC.

V usage is TRBV15 and J usage is TRBJ2-2, with D perhaps TRBD2 (5 bases). Trimming took off 2 bases at V and 4 bases at J, with 11 bases between the two ends. The CDR3 has 15 amino acids. In germline, CDR1 is LNHNV, CDR2 YYDKDF (reference sequence). In DNA form, the CDR3 reads TGTGCCACCAGCAGAAACGGACTGAGCACCGGGGAGCTGTTTTTT. The encoded protein is CATSRNGLSTGELFF.

This clone has more than one count but fewer than ten. V is TRBV5-1 and J is TRBJ1-2, with D perhaps TRBD1 (6 bases). This CDR3 has 13 amino acids. V was trimmed by 4 bases and J by 4 bases, leaving 11 bases between them. Germline V gives CDR1 SGHRS, CDR2 YFSETQ. The CDR3 coding sequence is TGCGCCAGCAGCCCGGACAGCGTCTATGGCTACACCTTC. This gives the protein CASSPDSVYGYTF.

This clone appeared a single time. The chain employs TRBV7-2 and TRBJ2-5; 10 positions agree with TRBD2. J gave up 7 bases and V 2 bases, and 7 bases lay outside the gene matches. Looked up from germline, CDR1 is SGHTA and CDR2 is FQGNSA. The CDR3 is 15 amino acids. CDR3 sequence (DNA): TGTGCCAGCAGCTTAAGGTCTAGCGGGAGCCCGACCCAGTACTTC. It yields the protein CASSLRSSGSPTQYF.

The chain employs TRBV4-1 and TRBJ2-3; 8 positions agree with TRBD2. The CDR3 length is 17 residues. Germline assignment: CDR1 MGHRA and CDR2 YSYEKL. Trimming took 0 bases from V and 2 from J; bases not matched to a gene: 7. In nucleotides, the CDR3 is TGCGCCAGCAGCCAAGATTCGGCGGGAGGTTCCACAGATACGCAGTATTTT. This translates into CASSQDSAGGSTDTQYF.

The chain joins TRBV5-1 to TRBJ2-2, with 11 nucleotides matching TRBD2. The CDR3 is 16 residues long. V dropped 3 bases and J dropped 6; count of bases not matched to a gene: 7. Germline CDR1 and CDR2: SGHRS and YFSETQ. CDR3 bases: TGCGCCAGCAGCTACACTAGCGGGAGTCTCCCCGGGGAGCTGTTTTTT. Translation: CASSYTSGSLPGELFF.

The chain has TRBV4-2 and TRBJ2-1; 7 nucleotides line up with TRBD2. CDR1 and CDR2 (germline): LGHNA, YNFKEQ. The V segment lost 4 bases and the J segment 7 bases; nucleotides outside the gene matches: 16. The CDR3 totals 17 residues. The CDR3 here is CASSPLPMMAGVNEQFF. The CDR3, as DNA: TGTGCCAGCAGCCCCCTTCCCATGATGGCGGGAGTAAATGAGCAGTTCTTC.

This chain links TRBV5-5 with TRBJ2-3, with 11 nucleotides matching TRBD2. This CDR3 has 17 amino acids. With V trimmed by 0 bases and J by 2 bases, 5 bases remained unmatched. CDR1 is SGHKS and CDR2 is YYEKEE in the germline V gene (reference sequence). The CDR3 sequence is CASSLAASGRSTDTQYF. The CDR3 bases are TGTGCCAGCAGCTTGGCGGCTAGCGGGAGGTCCACAGATACGCAGTATTTT.

This rearrangement joins TRBV2 to TRBJ1-5; D remains unclear. The CDR3 contains 13 residues. The germline gives CDR1 SNHLY, CDR2 FYNNEI. The V and J ends lost 7 bases and 0 bases respectively, with 7 bases between them. CDR3 DNA sequence: TGTGCCAGCACGGGATTTAGCAATCAGCCCCAGCATTTT. Translating gives CASTGFSNQPQHF. Using reference TRBV2 and TRBJ1-5 for the parts outside the CDR3, the full variable domain is EPEVTQTPSHQVTQMGQEVILRCVPISNHLYFYWYRQILGQKVEFLVSFYNNEISEKSEIFDDQFSVERPDGSNFTLKIRSTKLEDSAMYFCASTGFSNQPQHFGDGTRLSIL.

The chain couples TRBV7-9 to TRBJ2-5; 14 bases match TRBD2. Germline trimming cut 1 base from V and 5 bases from J; bases unmatched to any gene: 0. CDR3 length: 15 residues. CDR1 is SEHNR and CDR2 is FQNEAQ in the germline V gene (reference sequence). The CDR3 region has the DNA TGTGCCAGCAGCTTAGGGACTAGCGGGAGGGAGACCCAGTACTTC. Its protein is CASSLGTSGRETQYF. Supplemented by reference TRBV7-9 and TRBJ2-5, the full variable domain reads DTGVSQNPRHKITKRGQNVTFRCDPISEHNRLYWYRQTLGQGPEFLTYFQNEAQLEKSRLLSDRFSAERPKGSFSTLEIQRTEQGDSAMYLCASSLGTSGRETQYFGPGTRLLVL.

V is TRBV27 and J is TRBJ2-7; 7 nucleotides line up with TRBD2. The CDR3 runs 16 residues. Germline CDR1 is MNHEY and CDR2 is SMNVEV (reference sequence). V gave up 0 bases and J gave up 0 bases; unmatched junction bases: 5. For the CDR3, the DNA is TGTGCCAGCAGTTTATCTTCCGGGGGGAGCTCCTACGAGCAGTACTTC. Translation gives CASSLSSGGSSYEQYF.

The CDR3 region has the DNA TGTGCCAGCAGCCGCTTTAGCGGGGGGGTCGTTGAGCAGTTCTTC. This codes for CASSRFSGGVVEQFF. This sequence joins TRBV3-1 (or the pseudogene TRBV3-2) and TRBJ2-1; 11 bases match TRBD2. CDR1 and CDR2 (germline): LGHDT, YNNKEL (reference sequence). The V gene end was trimmed by 4 bases and the J gene end by 9 bases; junction bases not matched to a gene: 8. The CDR3 is 15 amino acids.

J is TRBJ1-3 and V is TRBV7-9; D remains ambiguous. Germline assignment: CDR1 SEHNR and CDR2 FQNEAQ (reference sequence). V lost 5 bases and J 4 bases, leaving 6 bases between the germline ends. The CDR3 totals 12 residues. CDR3 DNA: TGTGCCAGCAGCCAGATGGGAAACACCATATATTTT. Translating it yields CASSQMGNTIYF. Filled out from reference TRBV7-9 and TRBJ1-3, the complete variable domain reads DTGVSQNPRHKITKRGQNVTFRCDPISEHNRLYWYRQTLGQGPEFLTYFQNEAQLEKSRLLSDRFSAERPKGSFSTLEIQRTEQGDSAMYLCASSQMGNTIYFGEGSWLTVV.

This clone was seen once. This chain joins TRBV5-5 and TRBJ2-7; 9 bases are shared with TRBD1. The J segment lost 2 bases and the V segment lost 1 base, leaving 10 bases of the junction unmatched. This CDR3 has 17 residues. Germline lookup yields CDR1 SGHKS and CDR2 YYEKEE (reference sequence). DNA of the CDR3: TGTGCCAGCAGCTTGAGAGGGGGCGGGACAGGGACCTACGAGCAGTACTTC. It specifies CASSLRGGGTGTYEQYF.

The chain links TRBV5-1 to TRBJ2-2; tentatively, D is TRBD1 (6 bases). Germline CDR1 and CDR2: SGHRS and YFSETQ. The CDR3 has 15 residues. Trimming shortened V by 6 bases and J by 0 bases, and 12 bases separated the two germline ends. The CDR3: CASIRDISNTGELFF. The CDR3 bases are TGCGCCAGCATCCGGGACATTTCGAACACCGGGGAGCTGTTTTTT. The complete variable domain, with remaining parts taken from reference TRBV5-1 and TRBJ2-2, reads KAGVTQTPRYLIKTRGQQVTLSCSPISGHRSVSWYQQTPGQGLQFLFEYFSETQRNKGNFPGRFSGRQFSNSRSEMNVSTLELGDSALYLCASIRDISNTGELFFGEGSRLTVL.

The chain joins TRBV7-2 to TRBJ2-4; 7 nucleotides align to TRBD1. Unmatched junction bases numbered 10, after V lost 5 bases and J lost 0 bases. Per the germline V gene, CDR1 is SGHTA and CDR2 is FQGNSA. This CDR3 contains 17 residues. CDR3 sequence (DNA): TGTGCCAGCAGCCCCGCCGGGACAGATAGAGCCAAAAACATTCAGTACTTC. Translation: CASSPAGTDRAKNIQYF.